This T cell receptor beta chain came from a study of beta chain features in type 1 diabetes. Study-wide context: Regarding age, gender and cell yields, patients proved similar to healthy donors. General study results and limits: TCRB CDR3 length was moderately but significantly reduced in all four CD4+ subsets of Type 1 diabetes patients.

Remarks on this clone: Its antigen remains unknown.

What was sequenced were expressed TCRB transcripts, since all of the isolated RNA had been reverse transcribed. The table came from immunoSEQ multiplex PCR; TCRdb's copy has only in-frame clones and leaves some out. Of 130,000 or so clones listed, roughly 10% were seen once; the top ten hold roughly 0.75%. V lost 3 bases and J lost 6, with 12 bases in between. Looked up from germline, CDR1 is LNHDA and CDR2 is SQIVND (reference sequence). The length of the CDR3 is 13 residues. The clonotype was recovered from a man aged 25-40 years with type 1 diabetes. Sequences were obtained from central memory CD4+ T cells from blood. J is TRBJ2-7 and V is TRBV19, with unresolved D. The CDR3 coding sequence is TGTGCCAGTAGTATGTGTCCTACCTGCGAGCAGTACTTC. Translation: CASSMCPTCEQYF. The whole variable domain, remainder taken from reference TRBV19 and TRBJ2-7, is DGGITQSPKYLFRKEGQNVTLSCEQNLNHDAMYWYRQDPGQGLRLIYYSQIVNDFQKGDIAEGYSVSREKKESFPLTVTSAQKNPTAFYLCASSMCPTCEQYFGPGTRLTVT.